This TCR beta chain was observed in a study of cytomegalovirus exposure and HLA in healthy donors. The study, taken as a whole, reports: Per published accounts, TCR beta sequences correctly predicted the HLA-A and HLA-B alleles of most subjects.

Trimming cost V 5 bases and J 1 base; bases outside gene matches: 7. Per the germline V gene, CDR1 is MGHDK and CDR2 is SYGVNS. The CDR3 is made up of 15 amino acids. 60 Vbeta and 13 Jbeta primers were used in PCR. Assay: immunoSEQ multiplex PCR; the TCRdb copy retains only in-frame clones and omits some. This table has some 150,000 clones, about 80% appearing once. Comments on this clone: The target antigen is unknown.

The specimen was PBMCs. V usage is TRBV25-1 and J usage is TRBJ2-5, with 7 bases that match TRBD1. The clonotype originates from a woman in her forties or fifties in good health and CMV-seronegative. The CDR3 nucleotides are TGTGCCAGCAGTCTCCTTGGGACAGCCCAAGAGACCCAGTACTTC. It yields the protein CASSLLGTAQETQYF.